The entry below describes one T cell receptor beta chain. This entry is derived from a study of T cell changes during pregnancy in multiple sclerosis. Produced via immunoSEQ multiplex PCR; TCRdb's table is partial and in-frame only. This repertoire shows about 79,000 clones, 75% to 95% found once; its top ten account for around 0.5%. Sequencing used CD4+ T cells from peripheral blood mononuclear cells, obtained in the second trimester of pregnancy. The TCR was taken from a female donor with multiple sclerosis, enrolled in a pregnancy study.

The CDR3 DNA is TGTGCCAGCAGCTTCCAGTCGAACGAGCAGTACTTC. It yields the protein CASSFQSNEQYF. The V and J genes are TRBV5-4 and TRBJ2-7; D unclear. The CDR3 runs 12 residues. V lost 2 bases, J lost 5 bases, and 8 bases lay in between. Germline assignment: CDR1 SGHNT and CDR2 YYREEE (reference sequence).